This T cell receptor beta chain came from a study of control samples from healthy donors and cancer patients. The V segment lost 7 bases and the J segment 6 bases; nucleotides outside the gene matches: 7. CDR1 is SQVTM, CDR2 ANQGSEA, per germline. The CDR3 sequence is 12 residues long. Repertoires were generated with immunoSEQ multiplex PCR, while TCRdb's copy carries only in-frame clones and drops some. The data hold around 51,000 clones, with 75% to 85% observed a single time. The V gene is TRBV29-1, the J gene TRBJ1-2; the match to TRBD1 covers 8 bases. Sample: blood. The receptor comes from a man between 70 and 80 years old in good health. The chain's CDR3 is CSAGQGDDGYTF. The CDR3 nucleotides read TGCAGCGCCGGACAGGGAGATGATGGCTACACCTTC.